This T cell receptor (beta chain) originates from a study of CD8 T cells in ankylosing spondylitis. Findings of the study overall: There was a TCR beta motif, made of several highly homologous variants, that appeared characteristic of ankylosing spondylitis blood.

Remarks on this clonotype: What it binds is not known.

TCRdb independently ran MiXCR on the 5' RACE reads; one entry per CDR3 protein. The sample includes around 540,000 distinct CDR3 sequences, over 9.5% seen only once; the top ten take about 6.8%. CDR3 length: 15 residues. CDR1 and CDR2 (germline): DFQATT, SNEGSKA (reference sequence). V was cut by 0 bases and J by 4 bases, with 14 bases left in between. Source material: blood, either unsorted or a sorted T cell fraction (not recorded which). The clonotype originates from a male donor with ankylosing spondylitis. This sequence joins TRBV20-1 and TRBJ2-3; tentatively, D is TRBD1 (5 bases). CDR3 protein: CSARDWAGSADTQYF. The CDR3 DNA is TGCAGTGCTAGAGATTGGGCAGGGTCTGCAGATACGCAGTATTTT.